This TCR beta chain was obtained from a study of blood T cell repertoires in COVID-19. Study summary: Some COVID-19 samples were acute and others convalescent; all came from the United States, Italy and Spain. The analysed material was cDNA or gDNA that came from T cells, B-cell-depleted T cells, or PBMCs.

A Seattle source enrolled patients during active infection and followed them longitudinally. V shed 7 bases and J shed 3 bases, with 18 bases lying between them. This CDR3 comprises 14 residues. Germline V gives CDR1 SQVTM, CDR2 ANQGSEA. As processed by the authors: Amplification from reference gene primers served as the basis for estimated nucleated cell counts. Produced via immunoSEQ multiplex PCR; TCRdb's table is partial and in-frame only. D and trimming were read from the DNA, whereas the V and J calls and clone size are those reported in that table. The sample has about 300,000 clones; roughly 80% are singletons.

The genes are TRBV29-1 and TRBJ1-1; the D gene is possibly TRBD1 (5 bases). Sequenced sample: peripheral blood. This receptor was taken from a human donor with COVID-19, enrolled during active disease. The donor label of this sample is uncertain. CDR3 protein: CSARQFYSDTEAFF. The CDR3 DNA reads TGCAGCGCAAGACAGTTTTATTCGGACACTGAAGCTTTCTTT.